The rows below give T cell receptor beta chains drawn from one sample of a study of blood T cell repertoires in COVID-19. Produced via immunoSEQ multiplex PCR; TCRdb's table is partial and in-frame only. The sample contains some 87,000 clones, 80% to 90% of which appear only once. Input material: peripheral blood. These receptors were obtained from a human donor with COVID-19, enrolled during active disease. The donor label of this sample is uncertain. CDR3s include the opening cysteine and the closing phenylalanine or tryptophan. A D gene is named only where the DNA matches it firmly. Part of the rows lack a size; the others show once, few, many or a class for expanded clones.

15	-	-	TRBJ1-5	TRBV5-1	CASSWTGSHNQPQHF	TGCGCCAGCAGCTGGACTGGGAGCCACAATCAGCCCCAGCATTTT
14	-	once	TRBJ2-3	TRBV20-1	CSASKIAGTDTQYF	TGCAGTGCTAGTAAGATAGCTGGAACAGATACGCAGTATTTT
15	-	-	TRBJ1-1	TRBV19	CASSIDVGGGTEAFF	TGTGCCAGTAGTATAGACGTGGGGGGAGGCACTGAAGCTTTCTTT
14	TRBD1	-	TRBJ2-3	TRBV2	CASTPGQGTDTQYF	TGTGCCAGCACCCCGGGACAGGGAACAGATACGCAGTATTTT
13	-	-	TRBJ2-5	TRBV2	CASHRGGGETQYF	TGTGCCAGCCACAGGGGGGGAGGAGAGACCCAGTACTTC
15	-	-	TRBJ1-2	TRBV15	CATSREGRGLYGYTF	TGTGCCACCAGCAGAGAGGGCAGGGGCCTCTATGGCTACACCTTC
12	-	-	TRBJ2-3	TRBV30	CAWSASFDTQYF	TGTGCCTGGAGTGCTTCTTTTGATACGCAGTATTTT
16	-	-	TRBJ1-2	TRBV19	CASRRDSLTSVGGYTF	TGTGCCAGTAGACGAGACAGCCTCACCTCCGTTGGTGGCTACACCTTC
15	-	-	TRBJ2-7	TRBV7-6	CASSPARGGIYEQYF	TGTGCCAGCAGCCCAGCAAGGGGGGGAATCTACGAGCAGTACTTC
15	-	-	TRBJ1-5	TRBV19	CASSIAGISNQPQHF	TGTGCCAGTAGTATTGCAGGGATTAGCAATCAGCCCCAGCATTTT
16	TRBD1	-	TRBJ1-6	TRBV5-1	CASSKLPGQGYSPLHF	TGCGCCAGCAGCAAACTTCCGGGACAGGGGTACTCACCCCTCCACTTT
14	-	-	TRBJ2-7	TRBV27	CASSFIAGRGRQYF	TGTGCCAGCAGTTTTATCGCGGGGAGGGGGAGGCAGTACTTC
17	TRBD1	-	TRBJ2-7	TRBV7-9	CASSSGQVRGRTYEQYF	TGTGCCAGCAGCTCGGGACAGGTTCGGGGCCGAACCTACGAGCAGTACTTC
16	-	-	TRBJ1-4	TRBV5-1	CASSLGRRSTGEKLFF	TGCGCCAGCAGCTTGGGGAGACGGTCCACGGGTGAAAAACTGTTTTTT
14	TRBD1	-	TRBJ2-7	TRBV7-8	CASSNAGTGDEQYF	TGTGCCAGCAGCAACGCCGGGACAGGGGACGAGCAGTACTTC
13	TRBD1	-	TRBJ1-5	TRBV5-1	CASRQGLDQPQHF	TGCGCCAGCCGACAGGGGCTCGATCAGCCCCAGCATTTT